The 17 T cell receptor beta chains presented below share a single source sample, sequenced in a study of spatial heterogeneity in lung cancer. As for time point: sample taken at primary tumor resection. MiXCR, applied by TCRdb to the 5' RACE reads, yields one record per CDR3 protein. The sample contains roughly 3,200 distinct CDR3 sequences, roughly 3% of which appear only once. Sequencing was performed on lung tissue, taken at surgery. All receptors come from a human donor with early-stage non-small cell lung cancer.

By frequency in the sample, this clonotype is medium-sized. This beta chain lies outside the target of a library built for alpha chains; its clone size means little. This chain links TRBV5-4 with TRBJ2-5, with 8 bases matching TRBD2. The CDR3 consists of 15 residues. The ends lost 0 bases at V and 2 bases at J; junction bases unmatched: 3. Germline CDR1 is SGHNT and CDR2 is YYREEE (reference sequence). The CDR3 DNA reads TGTGCCAGCAGCTTGGAGACTAGCGTACAAGAGACCCAGTACTTC. It yields the protein CASSLETSVQETQYF. The full variable domain, in which reference TRBV5-4 and TRBJ2-5 provide the parts outside the CDR3, is ETGVTQSPTHLIKTRGQQVTLRCSSQSGHNTVSWYQQALGQGPQFIFQYYREEENGRGNFPPRFSGLQFPNYSSELNVNALELDDSALYLCASSLETSVQETQYFGPGTRLLVL.

Relative to its sample, this clonotype is medium-sized. This beta chain lies outside the target of a library built for alpha chains; its clone size means little. The chain links TRBV24-1 to TRBJ2-3, with D hard to call. Trimming removed 0 bases at V and 0 bases at J, with 9 bases between. The CDR3 runs to 16 residues. Germline V CDR1 and CDR2: KGHDR, SFDVKD. The CDR3 sequence: CATSDLIGASTDTQYF. For the CDR3, the DNA is TGTGCCACCAGTGATTTGATTGGCGCTAGCACAGATACGCAGTATTTT.

This clonotype showed up many times. The library was prepared for alpha chains; this beta chain is a stray read, so its frequency means little. The chain carries TRBV27 and TRBJ2-2; TRBD1 or TRBD2 may be the D gene (5 bases each). The CDR3 covers 16 residues. Germline lookup yields CDR1 MNHEY and CDR2 SMNVEV (reference sequence). With 5 bases removed from V and 1 base from J, the gap between germline ends came to 14 bases. CDR3 sequence: CASSNSGRLNTGELFF. The CDR3 DNA sequence: TGTGCCAGCAGTAACTCGGGACGCCTGAACACCGGGGAGCTGTTTTTT.

For this clonotype: Within a library made for alpha chains, this beta chain is off target, and its count is uninformative. V gene TRBV7-2 combines with J gene TRBJ2-1; 8 bases line up with TRBD1. Germline values: CDR1 SGHTA, CDR2 FQGNSA. V was pared by 5 bases and J by 2 bases, with 5 bases of the junction left unmatched. This CDR3 comprises 15 residues. CDR3 residues: CASSIRQGTYNEQFF. The CDR3 DNA reads as TGTGCCAGCAGCATAAGACAGGGGACCTACAATGAGCAGTTCTTC. Full variable domain (rest looked up from reference TRBV7-2 and TRBJ2-1): GAGVSQSPSNKVTEKGKDVELRCDPISGHTALYWYRQSLGQGLEFLIYFQGNSAPDKSGLPSDRFSAERTGGSVSTLTIQRTQQEDSAVYLCASSIRQGTYNEQFFGPGTRLTVL.

By share, this clonotype ranks as medium-sized. This beta chain is a stray read from a library made for alpha chains; its abundance is not meaningful. This chain uses TRBV11-2 with TRBJ1-2; maybe TRBD1 (6 bases). Germline-derived CDR1 and CDR2 are SGHAT and FQNNGV. This CDR3 contains 13 residues. Trimming cost V 6 bases and J 5 bases, with 13 bases left between them. In nucleotides, the CDR3 is TGTGCCAGCAGGCCTACAGGGTTGTATGGCTACACCTTC. Translating gives CASRPTGLYGYTF.

This clonotype is classed as medium-sized (0.01 to 0.1%). This beta chain was picked up by a library intended for alpha chains and is off target, so its count carries little meaning. The chain combines TRBV2 with TRBJ2-5; D unclear. This CDR3 contains 15 residues. V was shortened by 4 bases and J by 3 bases, with 15 bases between the two germline ends. Germline CDR1 is SNHLY and CDR2 is FYNNEI. CDR3 loop: CASSALGIPEETQYF. The CDR3 coding sequence is TGTGCCAGCAGTGCGTTAGGCATCCCGGAAGAGACCCAGTACTTC.

This clonotype rates as medium-sized. This beta chain lies outside the target of a library built for alpha chains; its clone size means little. This chain uses TRBV2 with TRBJ2-2; 9 nucleotides align to TRBD1. CDR3 size: 13 residues. The junction had 2 bases not matched to a gene; V was cut back by 6 bases and J by 6 bases. Germline V lookup: CDR1 SNHLY, CDR2 FYNNEI. CDR3 in amino acids: CASRQGAAGELFF. The CDR3 coding sequence is TGTGCCAGCAGACAGGGGGCAGCCGGGGAGCTGTTTTTT.

By sample share, this clonotype is medium-sized (0.01 to 0.1%). With the library built for alpha chains, this beta chain is off target and its frequency is not meaningful. The V gene is TRBV11-2, the J gene TRBJ2-3, with D possibly matching TRBD2 (5 bases). CDR3 size: 14 residues. Germline CDR1 is SGHAT and CDR2 is FQNNGV. V was pared by 5 bases and J by 4 bases, with 13 bases between. In DNA form, the CDR3 reads TGTGCCAGCAGCCCCACTAGATTAGCAGATACGCAGTATTTT. This sequence encodes CASSPTRLADTQYF.

This clonotype is judged medium-sized (0.01 to 0.1%). This beta chain appears as a stray read in a library generated for alpha chains; its size is not informative. The V gene is TRBV11-2, the J gene TRBJ2-1; 7 bases are a match to TRBD1. This CDR3 is built from 13 residues. V shed 5 bases and J 6 bases; nucleotides not matched to a gene: 4. Germline values: CDR1 SGHAT, CDR2 FQNNGV. The CDR3 nucleotides read TGTGCCAGCAGCATGGGACAGCTCAATGAGCAGTTCTTC. This encodes CASSMGQLNEQFF.

This clonotype is medium-sized (0.01 to 0.1%) by share. This beta chain came through as a stray read in a library set up for alpha chains, and its size says little. The V gene is TRBV20-1, the J gene TRBJ1-2; D remains unclear. The CDR3 runs to 10 residues. Germline loops: CDR1 DFQATT, CDR2 SNEGSKA (reference sequence). Trimming took 4 bases from V and 8 from J, leaving 8 bases between them. As DNA, the CDR3 is TGCAGTGCTAAGATTCTAGGCTACACCTTC. Residues: CSAKILGYTF.

This clonotype is termed medium-sized. The library was designed around alpha chains, so this beta chain is a stray read whose abundance carries little weight. CDR3 DNA sequence: TGTGCCAGTCTACAGGGGGGAGAGGAAAAACTGTTTTTT. As protein: CASLQGGEEKLFF. This chain joins TRBV3-1 and TRBJ1-4; TRBD1 aligns across 8 bases. The V segment lost 9 bases and the J segment 8 bases; nucleotides outside the gene matches: 8. Germline V gene lookup returns CDR1 LGHDT and CDR2 YNNKEL (reference sequence). This CDR3 is 13 amino acids long.

This clonotype is labeled medium-sized (0.01 to 0.1%). This beta chain is an off-target read within a library intended for alpha chains, so its frequency means little. This chain uses TRBV6-2 or TRBV6-3 with TRBJ2-7; D not resolved. CDR3 size: 13 residues. The V gene lost 2 bases and the J gene lost 3 bases, with 8 bases spanning the gap. CDR1 and CDR2 from the germline V gene are MNHEY and SVGEGT. As DNA, the CDR3 is TGTGCCAGCAGTTACACAGAAAGCTACGAGCAGTACTTC. It codes for CASSYTESYEQYF.

This clonotype was seen repeatedly, ten times or more. Because this beta chain is a stray read in a library intended to capture alpha chains, its abundance should not be given much weight. This chain connects TRBV4-1 to TRBJ1-1; no definite D call. V lost 4 bases, J lost 0 bases, and 6 bases lay in between. The CDR3 totals 13 residues. Germline CDR1 MGHRA, CDR2 YSYEKL. The CDR3 protein is CASSLELNTEAFF. DNA of the CDR3: TGCGCCAGCAGCCTGGAGTTGAACACTGAAGCTTTCTTT.

This clonotype is judged medium-sized (0.01 to 0.1%). A library made for alpha chains picked up this beta chain off target, so its size means little. The chain joins TRBV11-2 to TRBJ2-2; no firm D call. Germline V gene data show CDR1 as SGHAT and CDR2 as FQNNGV. The CDR3 length is 14 residues. V dropped 6 bases and J dropped 4 bases, with 12 bases sitting between them. CDR3 DNA: TGTGCCAGCAGGCTAGGACGCCTCACCGGGGAGCTGTTTTTT. It codes for CASRLGRLTGELFF.

This clonotype is judged medium-sized. This beta chain is a stray read from a library made for alpha chains; its abundance is not meaningful. The rearrangement links TRBV5-5 to TRBJ1-2; D is unclear. V lost 1 base and J 4 bases, leaving 17 bases between the germline ends. The CDR3 sequence is 16 residues long. Germline assignment: CDR1 SGHKS and CDR2 YYEKEE (reference sequence). CDR3 residues: CASSLPAIGETYGYTF. Written as DNA, the CDR3 is TGTGCCAGCAGCTTGCCGGCTATTGGGGAAACCTATGGCTACACCTTC.

This clonotype was seen only a few times. The library was prepared for alpha chains; this beta chain is a stray read, so its frequency means little. The genes are TRBV5-6 and TRBJ2-1; 8 nucleotides match TRBD1. Germline values: CDR1 SGHDT, CDR2 YYEEEE. The CDR3 has 14 residues. V gave up 4 bases and J gave up 3 bases; unmatched junction bases: 3. The CDR3 DNA sequence: TGTGCCAGCAGCGGAGACAGGGGCTACAATGAGCAGTTCTTC. This codes for CASSGDRGYNEQFF.

This clonotype is medium-sized within its sample. This beta chain represents an off-target read in a library built for alpha chains; its size is of limited meaning. The chain couples TRBV20-1 to TRBJ1-1; 9 positions match TRBD1. Losses at the gene ends were 3 bases for V and 5 bases for J; bases not matched to a gene: 7. The CDR3 runs 14 residues. Germline CDR1 DFQATT, CDR2 SNEGSKA (reference sequence). The CDR3 sequence is CSASGGQGRTEAFF. The CDR3 DNA reads TGCAGTGCTAGTGGGGGACAGGGAAGAACTGAAGCTTTCTTT.